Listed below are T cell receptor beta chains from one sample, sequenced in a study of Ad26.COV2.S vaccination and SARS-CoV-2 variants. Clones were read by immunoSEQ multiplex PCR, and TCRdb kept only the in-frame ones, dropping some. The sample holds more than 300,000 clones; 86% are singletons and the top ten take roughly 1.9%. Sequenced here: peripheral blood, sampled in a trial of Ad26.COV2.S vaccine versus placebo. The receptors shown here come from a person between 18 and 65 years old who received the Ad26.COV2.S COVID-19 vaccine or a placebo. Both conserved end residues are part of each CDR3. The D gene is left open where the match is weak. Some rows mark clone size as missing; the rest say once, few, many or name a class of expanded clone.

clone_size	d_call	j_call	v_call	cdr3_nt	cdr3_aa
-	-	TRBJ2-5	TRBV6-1	TGTGCCAGCAGTGAAGGGCTAGTGGGGCAAGAGACCCAGTACTTC	CASSEGLVGQETQYF
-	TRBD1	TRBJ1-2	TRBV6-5	TGTGCCAGCAGTAGGGACAGCCCCACCTATGGCTACACCTTC	CASSRDSPTYGYTF
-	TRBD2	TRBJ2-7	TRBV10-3	TGTGCCACGGGGACTACCCACTACGAGCAGTACTTC	CATGTTHYEQYF
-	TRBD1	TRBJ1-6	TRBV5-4	TGTGCCACTGGACAGGGGATCGCCATGGGTTCACCCCTCCACTTT	CATGQGIAMGSPLHF
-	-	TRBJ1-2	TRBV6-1	TGTGCCAGCAGTGAAGATTCCGGGGTCAACACCTTC	CASSEDSGVNTF
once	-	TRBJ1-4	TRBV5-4	TGTGCCAGCAGCGGTGACAGGCCAACTAATGAAAAACTGTTTTTT	CASSGDRPTNEKLFF
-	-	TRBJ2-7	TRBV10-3	TGTGCCATCAGTGAACCAGACAGAGCCTACGAGCAGTACTTC	CAISEPDRAYEQYF
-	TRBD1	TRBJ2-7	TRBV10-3	TGTGCCATCAGTCAGGACAGGGCTTCCTACGAGCAGTACTTC	CAISQDRASYEQYF
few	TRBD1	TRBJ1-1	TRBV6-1	TGTGCCAGCAGTGACCAGGGGGCGCGAGCTTTCTTT	CASSDQGARAFF
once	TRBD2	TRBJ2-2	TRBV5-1	TGCGCCAGCACCAAGGTAGCGGGGTACACCGGGGAGCTGTTTTTT	CASTKVAGYTGELFF
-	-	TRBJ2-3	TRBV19	TGTGCCAGTAGTATAGTTTGGCAAGGCAGCACAGATACGCAGTATTTT	CASSIVWQGSTDTQYF
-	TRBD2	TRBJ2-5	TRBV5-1	TGCGCCAGCAGCTCCGGGACTAGCGGGGGGGCCGGGGAGACCCAGTACTTC	CASSSGTSGGAGETQYF
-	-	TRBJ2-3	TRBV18	TGTGCCAGCTCACAACAGAGCCCCACAGATACGCAGTATTTT	CASSQQSPTDTQYF
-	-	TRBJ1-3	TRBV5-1	TGCGCCAGCCAAAGGGAGGGGACGGAAGGAAACACCATATATTTT	CASQREGTEGNTIYF
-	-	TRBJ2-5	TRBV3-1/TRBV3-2	TGTGCCAGCAGCCAAGTGGGAATGGGCCAAGAGACCCAGTACTTC	CASSQVGMGQETQYF
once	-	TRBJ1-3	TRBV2	TGTGCCAGCAGTGAATGGGGCCTCTCTGGAAACACCATATATTTT	CASSEWGLSGNTIYF
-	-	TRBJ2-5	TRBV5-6	TGTGCCAGCAGCAAGATGTCCCAAGAGACCCAGTACTTC	CASSKMSQETQYF
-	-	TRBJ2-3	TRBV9	TGTGCCAGCAGCGACACTAGGGCAGATACGCAGTATTTT	CASSDTRADTQYF
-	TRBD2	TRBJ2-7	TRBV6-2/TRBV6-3	TGTGCCAGCAGTTCCGGTGGTAGCGGGGAGTACGAGCAGTACTTC	CASSSGGSGEYEQYF
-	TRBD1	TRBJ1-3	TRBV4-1	TGCGCCAGCAGCCAAGGGACAGGGGGCGGAAACACCATATATTTT	CASSQGTGGGNTIYF
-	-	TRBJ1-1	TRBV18	TGTGCCAGCTCACCAAGGACCGCTATTGAGATGAACACTGAAGCTTTCTTT	CASSPRTAIEMNTEAFF
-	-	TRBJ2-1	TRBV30	TGTGCCTGGAGGAGGGGGGGCCTTAATGAGCAGTTCTTC	CAWRRGGLNEQFF
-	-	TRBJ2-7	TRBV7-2	TGTGCCAGCAGCTTAGAGCACGAGCAGTACTTC	CASSLEHEQYF
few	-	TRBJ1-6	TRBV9	TGTGCCAGCAGCCCAGACCCCCGGGAGCATAATTCACCCCTCCACTTT	CASSPDPREHNSPLHF
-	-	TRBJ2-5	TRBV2	TGTGCCAGTGGACCCCAGAGAGAGACCCAGTACTTC	CASGPQRETQYF
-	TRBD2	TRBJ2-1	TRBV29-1	TGCAGCGTGGGCGATCCTAGCGGGGGGGTCTCCTACAATGAGCAGTTCTTC	CSVGDPSGGVSYNEQFF
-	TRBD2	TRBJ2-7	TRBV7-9	TGTGCCAGCAGCTTAATTGCGGGGGGGCCCTTTTACGAGCAGTACTTC	CASSLIAGGPFYEQYF
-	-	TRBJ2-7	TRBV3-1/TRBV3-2	TGTGCCAGCAGCCAAGATTTCCAGAACATTTACGAGCAGTACTTC	CASSQDFQNIYEQYF
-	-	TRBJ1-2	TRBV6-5	TGTGCCAGCAGTCCTTTGAGGGCCCCGGGTGGCTACACCTTC	CASSPLRAPGGYTF
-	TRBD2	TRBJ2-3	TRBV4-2	TGTGCCAGCAGCCAAGATCTAGCGGGGGGGCCTAGTAGGACAGATACGCAGTATTTT	CASSQDLAGGPSRTDTQYF
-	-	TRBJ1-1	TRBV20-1	TGCAGTGCTAGTAAGGGTAGTTACACTGAAGCTTTCTTT	CSASKGSYTEAFF
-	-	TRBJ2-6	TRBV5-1	TGCGCCAGCAGCTCGGGCTCTGGGGCCAACGTCCTGACTTTC	CASSSGSGANVLTF
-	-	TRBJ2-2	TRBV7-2	TGTGCCAGCAGCTCACCGTCTAGAACGGATGAGCTGTTTTTT	CASSSPSRTDELFF
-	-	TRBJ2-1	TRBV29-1	TGCAGCGCCGGGAAGGGACACAATGAGCAGTTCTTC	CSAGKGHNEQFF
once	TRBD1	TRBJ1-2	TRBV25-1	TGTGCCAGCAGTGAATATATAGGACAGGGGGCGAGTGGCTACACCTTC	CASSEYIGQGASGYTF
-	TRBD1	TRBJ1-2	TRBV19	TGTGCCAGTAGTCCGGGGACAGGGAAAGGCTATGGCTACACCTTC	CASSPGTGKGYGYTF
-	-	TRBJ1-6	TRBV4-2	TGTGCCAGCAGCCCCCGGGAGGGAGGGAATTCACCCCTCCACTTT	CASSPREGGNSPLHF
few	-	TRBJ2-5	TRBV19	TGTGCCAGTAGTATAGGGGCACTTGAAGGGGGGACCCAGTACTTC	CASSIGALEGGTQYF
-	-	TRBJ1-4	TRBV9	TGTGCCAGCAGCCCACGGGGGGGGGCGAATGAAAAACTGTTTTTT	CASSPRGGANEKLFF
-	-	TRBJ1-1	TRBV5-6	TGTGCCAGCAGCTTAGGGCAGGGGACCACTGAAGCTTTCTTT	CASSLGQGTTEAFF
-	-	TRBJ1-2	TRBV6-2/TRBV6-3	TGTGCCAGCAGTTACTCCTTGGTCCCGGTGGGTGGCTACACCTTC	CASSYSLVPVGGYTF
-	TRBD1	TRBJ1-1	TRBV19	TGTGCCAGTAGTAGGTTTGGACAGGGGGACACTGAAGCTTTCTTT	CASSRFGQGDTEAFF
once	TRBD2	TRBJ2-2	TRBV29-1	TGCAGCGTTGAGTTAGCGGGGGGGCCCAAAAACACCGGGGAGCTGTTTTTT	CSVELAGGPKNTGELFF
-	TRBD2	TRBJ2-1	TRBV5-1	TGCGCCAGCAGCTCCCTAGCGGGGAGCAATGAGCAGTTCTTC	CASSSLAGSNEQFF
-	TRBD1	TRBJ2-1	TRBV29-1	TGCAGCGTTGATGGGGACAGTTACAATGAGCAGTTCTTC	CSVDGDSYNEQFF
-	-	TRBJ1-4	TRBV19	TGTGCCAGTAGGGGTAGGGGACCGGTTAATGAAAAACTGTTTTTT	CASRGRGPVNEKLFF
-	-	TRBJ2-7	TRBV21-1	TGTGCCAGCAGCAAAGTACGGAGATACGAGCAGTACTTC	CASSKVRRYEQYF
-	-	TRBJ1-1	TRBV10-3	TGTGCCATCATGGAGGGTCACGGCGCTGAAGCTTTCTTT	CAIMEGHGAEAFF
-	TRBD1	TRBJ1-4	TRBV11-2	TGTGCCAGCAGCCAGACCTGGGGACAGGGGGCGCGAAAACTGTTTTTT	CASSQTWGQGARKLFF
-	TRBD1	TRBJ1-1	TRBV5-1	TGCGCCAGCAGCTTGGCGCGACAGGGTACTGAAGCTTTCTTT	CASSLARQGTEAFF
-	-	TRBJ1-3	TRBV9	TGTGCCAGCAGCCCACACAGGGCGTCTGGAAACACCATATATTTT	CASSPHRASGNTIYF